This T cell receptor beta chain originates from a study of blood T cell repertoires in COVID-19. Assay used: immunoSEQ multiplex PCR; TCRdb lists only in-frame clones, some missing. The repertoire has over 130,000 clones, around 88% of them found once; the top ten carry around a quarter. This CDR3 has 14 amino acids. The V call is TRBV21-1, the J call TRBJ2-7; no check of the table's D call, TRBD1, against the DNA was made. TRBV21-1 is recorded as a pseudogene. What was sequenced was peripheral blood. This sequence originates from a human donor in a cohort sampled during active COVID-19. CDR3: CASSAPRGPYEQYF. The CDR3 nucleotides are TGTGCCAGCAGCGCCCCCAGGGGGCCCTACGAGCAGTACTTC.